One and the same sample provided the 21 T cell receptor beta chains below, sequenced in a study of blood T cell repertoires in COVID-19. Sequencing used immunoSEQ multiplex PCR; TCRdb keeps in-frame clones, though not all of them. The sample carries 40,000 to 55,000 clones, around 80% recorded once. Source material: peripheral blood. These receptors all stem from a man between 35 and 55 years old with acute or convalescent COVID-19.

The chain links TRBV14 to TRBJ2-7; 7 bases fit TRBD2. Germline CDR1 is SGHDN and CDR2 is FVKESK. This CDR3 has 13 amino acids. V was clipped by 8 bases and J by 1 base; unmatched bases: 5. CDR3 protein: CASSREGSYEQYF. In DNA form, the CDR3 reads TGTGCCAGCTCGAGGGAGGGGTCCTACGAGCAGTACTTC.

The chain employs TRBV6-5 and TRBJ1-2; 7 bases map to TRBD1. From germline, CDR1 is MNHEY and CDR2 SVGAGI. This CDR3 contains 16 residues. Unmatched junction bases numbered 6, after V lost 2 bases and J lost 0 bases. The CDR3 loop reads CASSYRQGSPNYGYTF. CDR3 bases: TGTGCCAGCAGTTACCGACAGGGCAGCCCTAACTATGGCTACACCTTC.

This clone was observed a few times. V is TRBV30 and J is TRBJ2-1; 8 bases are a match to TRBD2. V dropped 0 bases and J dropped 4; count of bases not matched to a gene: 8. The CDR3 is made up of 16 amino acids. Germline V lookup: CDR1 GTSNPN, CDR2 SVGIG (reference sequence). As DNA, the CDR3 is TGTGCCTGGAGTGTATCCCGAGCGGGAGCTTACAATGAGCAGTTCTTC. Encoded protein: CAWSVSRAGAYNEQFF. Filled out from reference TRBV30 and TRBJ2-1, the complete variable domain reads SQTIHQWPATLVQPVGSPLSLECTVEGTSNPNLYWYRQAAGRGLQLLFYSVGIGQISSEVPQNLSASRPQDRQFILSSKKLLLSDSGFYLCAWSVSRAGAYNEQFFGPGTRLTVL.

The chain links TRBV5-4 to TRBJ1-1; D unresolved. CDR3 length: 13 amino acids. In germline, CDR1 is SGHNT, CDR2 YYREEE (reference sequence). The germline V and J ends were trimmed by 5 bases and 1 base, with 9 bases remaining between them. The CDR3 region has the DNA TGTGCCAGCAGTTTACAGTCGAACACTGAAGCTTTCTTT. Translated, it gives CASSLQSNTEAFF.

The DNA of the CDR3 is TGTGCCAGTAGTATCGGACAGGGGGCGGCCAAAAACATTCAGTACTTC. Translating gives CASSIGQGAAKNIQYF. The chain has TRBV19 and TRBJ2-4, with 11 bases identical to TRBD1. The germline gives CDR1 LNHDA, CDR2 SQIVND (reference sequence). V was clipped by 3 bases and J by 1 base; unmatched bases: 2. CDR3 length: 16 amino acids.

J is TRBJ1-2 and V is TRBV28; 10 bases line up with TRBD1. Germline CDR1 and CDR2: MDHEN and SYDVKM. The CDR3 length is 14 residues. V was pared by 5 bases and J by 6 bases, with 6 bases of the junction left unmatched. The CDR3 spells CASSAGQGWNGYTF. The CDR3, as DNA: TGTGCCAGCAGTGCGGGACAGGGGTGGAATGGCTACACCTTC.

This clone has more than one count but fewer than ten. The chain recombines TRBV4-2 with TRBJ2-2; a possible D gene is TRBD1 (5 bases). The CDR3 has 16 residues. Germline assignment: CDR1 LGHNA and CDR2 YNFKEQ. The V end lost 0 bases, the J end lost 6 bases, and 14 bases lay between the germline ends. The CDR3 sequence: CASSQDMPGSAGELFF. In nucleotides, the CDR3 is TGTGCCAGCAGCCAAGATATGCCAGGGTCGGCCGGGGAGCTGTTTTTT.

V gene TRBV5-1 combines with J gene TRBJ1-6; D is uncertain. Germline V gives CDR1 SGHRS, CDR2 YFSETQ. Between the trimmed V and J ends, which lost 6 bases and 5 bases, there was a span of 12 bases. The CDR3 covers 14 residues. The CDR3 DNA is TGCGCCAGCACCCTTGGGCAGAATAATTCACCCCTCCACTTT. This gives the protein CASTLGQNNSPLHF.

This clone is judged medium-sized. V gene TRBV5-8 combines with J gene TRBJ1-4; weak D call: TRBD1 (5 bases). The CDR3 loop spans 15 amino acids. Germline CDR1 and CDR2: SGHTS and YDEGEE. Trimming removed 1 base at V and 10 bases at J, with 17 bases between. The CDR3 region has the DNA TGTGCCAGCAGCTTGAGGCGGTCAGTACAGGCAAAACTGTTTTTT. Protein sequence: CASSLRRSVQAKLFF.

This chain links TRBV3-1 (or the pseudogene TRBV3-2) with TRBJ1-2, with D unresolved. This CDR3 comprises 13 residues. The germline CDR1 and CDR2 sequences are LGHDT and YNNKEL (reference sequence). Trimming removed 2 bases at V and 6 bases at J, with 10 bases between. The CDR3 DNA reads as TGTGCCAGCAGCCAAAGCGTACGTAATGGCTACACCTTC. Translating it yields CASSQSVRNGYTF.

CDR3 protein: CASSLESSGRVNEQFF. The CDR3 DNA reads TGTGCCAGCAGCTTAGAAAGTAGCGGGAGGGTCAATGAGCAGTTCTTC. The genes are TRBV7-2 and TRBJ2-1; 11 bases agree with TRBD2. J lost 6 bases, V lost 1 base, and 5 bases had no gene match. CDR3 length equals 16 residues. The germline gives CDR1 SGHTA, CDR2 FQGNSA. The variable domain in full, with the rest retrieved from reference TRBV7-2 and TRBJ2-1, is GAGVSQSPSNKVTEKGKDVELRCDPISGHTALYWYRQSLGQGLEFLIYFQGNSAPDKSGLPSDRFSAERTGGSVSTLTIQRTQQEDSAVYLCASSLESSGRVNEQFFGPGTRLTVL.

The CDR3 DNA follows: TGTGCCAGCAGCCACAGGGGGCAGGCGGTCTATGGCTACACCTTC. Translation gives CASSHRGQAVYGYTF. This chain connects TRBV3-1 (or the pseudogene TRBV3-2) to TRBJ1-2, with 8 nucleotides matching TRBD1. The CDR3 contains 15 residues. The germline V gene has CDR1 LGHDT and CDR2 YNNKEL (reference sequence). With 3 bases clipped from V and 4 bases from J, the junction kept 7 bases outside the gene matches.

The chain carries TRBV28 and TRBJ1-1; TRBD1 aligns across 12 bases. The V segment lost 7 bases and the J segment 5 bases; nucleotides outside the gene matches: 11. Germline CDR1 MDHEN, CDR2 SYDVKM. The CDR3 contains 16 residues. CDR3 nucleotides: TGTGCCAGCACGGTCCCGGGACAGGGGGCGAAAACTGAAGCTTTCTTT. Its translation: CASTVPGQGAKTEAFF. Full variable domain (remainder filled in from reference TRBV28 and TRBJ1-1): DVKVTQSSRYLVKRTGEKVFLECVQDMDHENMFWYRQDPGLGLRLIYFSYDVKMKEKGDIPEGYSVSREKKERFSLILESASTNQTSMYLCASTVPGQGAKTEAFFGQGTRLTVV.

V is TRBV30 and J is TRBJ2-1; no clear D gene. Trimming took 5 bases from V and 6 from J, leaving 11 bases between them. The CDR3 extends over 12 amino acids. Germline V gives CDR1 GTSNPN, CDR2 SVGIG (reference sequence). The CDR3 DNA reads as TGTGCCTGGGACTCCAAATTCAATGAGCAGTTCTTC. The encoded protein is CAWDSKFNEQFF.

The CDR3 DNA is TGTGCCAGCAGTCCCTGGCCGATCCATGGCTACACCTTC. Translated, it gives CASSPWPIHGYTF. The chain joins TRBV6-5 to TRBJ1-2; D unresolved. CDR3 length: 13 amino acids. Germline lookup yields CDR1 MNHEY and CDR2 SVGAGI. Trimming shortened V by 5 bases and J by 6 bases, and 13 bases separated the two germline ends.

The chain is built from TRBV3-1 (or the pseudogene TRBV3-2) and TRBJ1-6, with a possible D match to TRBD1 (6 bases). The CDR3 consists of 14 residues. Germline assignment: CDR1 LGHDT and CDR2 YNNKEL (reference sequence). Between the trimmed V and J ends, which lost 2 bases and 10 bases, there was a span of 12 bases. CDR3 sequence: CASSQKTGRSPLHF. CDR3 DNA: TGTGCCAGCAGCCAAAAGACAGGACGGTCACCCCTCCACTTT.

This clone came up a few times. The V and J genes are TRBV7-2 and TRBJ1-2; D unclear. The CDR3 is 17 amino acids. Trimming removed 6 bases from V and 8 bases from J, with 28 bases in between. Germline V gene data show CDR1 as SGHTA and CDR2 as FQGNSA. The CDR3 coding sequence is TGTGCCAGCAGTCTCCAAGGTCCGGCGGGAGCGGGTATCGGCTACACCTTC. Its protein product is CASSLQGPAGAGIGYTF.

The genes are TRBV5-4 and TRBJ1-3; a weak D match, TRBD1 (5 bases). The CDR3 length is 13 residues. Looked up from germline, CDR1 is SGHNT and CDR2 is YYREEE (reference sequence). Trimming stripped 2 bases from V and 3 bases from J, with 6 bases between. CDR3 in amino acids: CASSFTGGNTIYF. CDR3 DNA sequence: TGTGCCAGCAGCTTCACAGGTGGAAACACCATATATTTT.

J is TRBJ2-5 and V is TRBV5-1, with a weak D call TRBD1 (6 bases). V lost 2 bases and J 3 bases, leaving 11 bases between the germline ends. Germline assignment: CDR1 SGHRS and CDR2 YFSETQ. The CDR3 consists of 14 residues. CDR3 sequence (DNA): TGCGCCAGCAGCTTTTTAACAGGGAAAGAGACCCAGTACTTC. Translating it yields CASSFLTGKETQYF.

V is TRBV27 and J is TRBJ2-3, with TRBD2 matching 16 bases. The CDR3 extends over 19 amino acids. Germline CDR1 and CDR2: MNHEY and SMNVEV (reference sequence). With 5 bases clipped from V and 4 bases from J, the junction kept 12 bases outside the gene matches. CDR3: CASSTDFGTSGGAADTQYF. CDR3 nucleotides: TGTGCCAGCAGTACAGACTTCGGGACTAGCGGGGGGGCCGCAGATACGCAGTATTTT.

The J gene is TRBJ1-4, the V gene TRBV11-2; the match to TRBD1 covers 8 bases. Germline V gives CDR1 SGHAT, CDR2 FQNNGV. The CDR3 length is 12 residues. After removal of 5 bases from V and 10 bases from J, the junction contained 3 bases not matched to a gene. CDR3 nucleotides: TGTGCCAGCAGCCCAGGGGGCGGAAAACTGTTTTTT. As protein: CASSPGGGKLFF.